The T cell receptor beta chain under discussion was sequenced for a study of T cells after yellow fever vaccination. Study outcomes and limitations: In FACS-sorted repertoires, abundant clonotypes from the bulk population could appear as contaminants.

About this clonotype: Its antigen is undetermined.

TCRdb ran MiXCR on the 5' RACE reads and lists one entry per CDR3 protein. This sample has 450,000 to 650,000 distinct CDR3 sequences, with roughly 13% found just once. Per germline, CDR1 LGHNA and CDR2 YSLEER. The V end lost 4 bases, the J end lost 0 bases, and 19 bases lay between the germline ends. CDR3 length: 17 residues. V is TRBV4-3 and J is TRBJ2-7, with a tentative D call TRBD1 (6 bases). This TCR was recovered from a man younger than 40 who received the YFV17D yellow fever vaccine. The specimen comprised PBMCs, sampled on the day of the yellow fever booster vaccination. CDR3 sequence reads: CASSRNIQGVVSYEQYF. CDR3 coding DNA: TGCGCCAGCAGCCGGAACATACAGGGAGTAGTCTCCTACGAGCAGTACTTC.